The sequence of this TCR beta chain was determined in a study of STAT5B mutations in CD4+ large granular lymphocyte leukemia. Findings and limits, study-wide: The CD4+ versus CD8+ T-LGLL clonality difference may reflect limited sample size. Patient CD4-sorted repertoires stayed more clonal than healthy ones after leukemic-clone removal.

The V end was cut by 7 bases, the J end by 10 bases, with 23 bases between. This CDR3 region has 16 residues. Looked up from germline, CDR1 is MNHEY and CDR2 is SMNVEV (reference sequence). Clones were read by immunoSEQ multiplex PCR, and TCRdb kept only the in-frame ones, dropping some. The table lists 25,000 to 35,000 clones, about 74% of them singletons. A note on this clone: Its antigen is undetermined.

The receptor was derived from a human donor in good health. The sequencing sample was made of CD4+ T cells from blood buffy coats. V usage is TRBV27 and J usage is TRBJ2-6, with D possibly being TRBD1 (6 bases). CDR3 sequence: CASTRVGQGNANVLTF. The CDR3 nucleotides are TGTGCCAGCACCCGGGTCGGGCAGGGGAACGCTAACGTCCTGACTTTC.